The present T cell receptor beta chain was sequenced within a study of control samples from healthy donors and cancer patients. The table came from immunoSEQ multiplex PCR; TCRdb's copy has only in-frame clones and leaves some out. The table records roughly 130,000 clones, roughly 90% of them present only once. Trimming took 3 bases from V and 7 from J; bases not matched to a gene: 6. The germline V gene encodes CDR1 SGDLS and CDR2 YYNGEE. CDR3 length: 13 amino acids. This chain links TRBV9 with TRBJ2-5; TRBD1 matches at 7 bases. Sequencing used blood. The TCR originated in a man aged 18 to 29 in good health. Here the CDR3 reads CASSGRQGTTQYF. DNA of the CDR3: TGTGCCAGCAGCGGGAGACAGGGAACGACCCAGTACTTC.